This is a list of T cell receptor beta chains from one sample in a study of cytomegalovirus exposure and HLA in healthy donors. The table came from immunoSEQ multiplex PCR; TCRdb's copy has only in-frame clones and leaves some out. The sample lists 100,000 to 130,000 clones; under 80% were seen once. Material for sequencing was PBMCs. These receptors came from a woman in her forties in good health and CMV-seropositive. The CDR3 runs from the conserved cysteine through the conserved F or W. D genes are given only for firm matches. Size tells how often a clone was seen (once, few, many) or the class of an expanded clone, and some rows leave it out.

CDR3 DNA: TGCAGCGTTGGACAGAGTTATAATTCACCCCTCCACTTT; CDR3 protein: CSVGQSYNSPLHF; V gene: TRBV29-1; D gene: -; J gene: TRBJ1-6; clone size: -
CDR3 DNA: TGCGCCAGCAGCCCGTTCCCCGCGGGCAATGAGCAGTTCTTC; CDR3 protein: CASSPFPAGNEQFF; V gene: TRBV4-3; D gene: -; J gene: TRBJ2-1; clone size: -
CDR3 DNA: TGTGCCAGCAGCGTAGCGGGGGGGACCTACAATGAGCAGTTCTTC; CDR3 protein: CASSVAGGTYNEQFF; V gene: TRBV9; D gene: TRBD2; J gene: TRBJ2-1; clone size: -
CDR3 DNA: TGCGCCAGCAGCCACAGAAACAGGGGCCATGGCTACACCTTC; CDR3 protein: CASSHRNRGHGYTF; V gene: TRBV4-1; D gene: TRBD1; J gene: TRBJ1-2; clone size: -
CDR3 DNA: TGTGCTAGTGGTTTCGGACAGCGTCGCTACGAGCAGTACTTC; CDR3 protein: CASGFGQRRYEQYF; V gene: TRBV12-5; D gene: -; J gene: TRBJ2-7; clone size: -
CDR3 DNA: TGTGCCAGCGCCCTCGGGACATTACCCTACGAGCAGTACTTC; CDR3 protein: CASALGTLPYEQYF; V gene: TRBV7-9; D gene: -; J gene: TRBJ2-7; clone size: -
CDR3 DNA: TGTGCCAGCAGCCCTATCACTAGCACAGATACGCAGTATTTT; CDR3 protein: CASSPITSTDTQYF; V gene: TRBV9; D gene: -; J gene: TRBJ2-3; clone size: -
CDR3 DNA: TGTGCCTGGAGTCCAATACATGGGGGGATCGCAGATACGCAGTATTTT; CDR3 protein: CAWSPIHGGIADTQYF; V gene: TRBV30; D gene: -; J gene: TRBJ2-3; clone size: few
CDR3 DNA: TGTGCCAGCCAAAGACCCGGACAGGACCACGAGCAGTACTTC; CDR3 protein: CASQRPGQDHEQYF; V gene: TRBV6-5; D gene: TRBD1; J gene: TRBJ2-7; clone size: -
CDR3 DNA: TGTGCCAGCAGCACGACAGGGGGTTACAATGAGCAGTTCTTC; CDR3 protein: CASSTTGGYNEQFF; V gene: TRBV6-5; D gene: TRBD1; J gene: TRBJ2-1; clone size: -
CDR3 DNA: TGCGCCAGCAGCTTGGCCTACGACAGTACGGATTCACCCCTCCACTTT; CDR3 protein: CASSLAYDSTDSPLHF; V gene: TRBV5-1; D gene: -; J gene: TRBJ1-6; clone size: -
CDR3 DNA: TGTGCCAGCAGCCTCCGGGACAGGGCGGCCGGGGAGCTGTTTTTT; CDR3 protein: CASSLRDRAAGELFF; V gene: TRBV14; D gene: TRBD1; J gene: TRBJ2-2; clone size: -
CDR3 DNA: TGCGCCAGCAGACCGGGACAGGGCTCCGAGCAGTACTTC; CDR3 protein: CASRPGQGSEQYF; V gene: TRBV5-1; D gene: TRBD1; J gene: TRBJ2-7; clone size: -
CDR3 DNA: TGTGCCAGCAGCCATCCACAGGGAGCGACTGAAGCTTTCTTT; CDR3 protein: CASSHPQGATEAFF; V gene: TRBV4-2; D gene: -; J gene: TRBJ1-1; clone size: -
CDR3 DNA: TGTGCCAGCAGCCAACCGGACAGGGTTGGCGAGCAGTACTTC; CDR3 protein: CASSQPDRVGEQYF; V gene: TRBV4-2; D gene: TRBD1; J gene: TRBJ2-7; clone size: -
CDR3 DNA: TGTGCCAGCAGTTACCAGCGGGGGGGGGCCTACGAGCAGTACTTC; CDR3 protein: CASSYQRGGAYEQYF; V gene: TRBV6-5; D gene: TRBD2; J gene: TRBJ2-7; clone size: -
CDR3 DNA: TGTGCCAGCTCCGGACAGGCACATAATTCACCCCTCCACTTT; CDR3 protein: CASSGQAHNSPLHF; V gene: TRBV7-8; D gene: TRBD1; J gene: TRBJ1-6; clone size: few
CDR3 DNA: TGTGCCTGGGACCCAGGGACAGGTGCAAATGGCTACACCTTC; CDR3 protein: CAWDPGTGANGYTF; V gene: TRBV30; D gene: TRBD1; J gene: TRBJ1-2; clone size: -
CDR3 DNA: TGCGCCAGCAGCCCCGCTGGACAGGGAAGATTCTACACCTTC; CDR3 protein: CASSPAGQGRFYTF; V gene: TRBV5-1; D gene: TRBD1; J gene: TRBJ1-2; clone size: -
CDR3 DNA: TGTGCCAGCAGCCAGACAGGGGAGGGTAGAAAACTGTTTTTT; CDR3 protein: CASSQTGEGRKLFF; V gene: TRBV28; D gene: TRBD1; J gene: TRBJ1-4; clone size: -
CDR3 DNA: TGTGCCAGCAGCCGGGACAGGGAGGGGTATGGCTACACCTTC; CDR3 protein: CASSRDREGYGYTF; V gene: TRBV2; D gene: TRBD1; J gene: TRBJ1-2; clone size: -
CDR3 DNA: TGTGCCAGCAGGGAAGGCGACAGGGGCGGTTCACCCCTCCACTTT; CDR3 protein: CASREGDRGGSPLHF; V gene: TRBV25-1; D gene: TRBD1; J gene: TRBJ1-6; clone size: -
CDR3 DNA: TGTGCCAGCAGCTTAGTAACCGGCGGCCCGAACACCGGGGAGCTGTTTTTT; CDR3 protein: CASSLVTGGPNTGELFF; V gene: TRBV13; D gene: -; J gene: TRBJ2-2; clone size: -
CDR3 DNA: TGTGCCATCAGTGAGTCGGCGACAGGAAACTATGGCTACACCTTC; CDR3 protein: CAISESATGNYGYTF; V gene: TRBV10-3; D gene: -; J gene: TRBJ1-2; clone size: -
CDR3 DNA: TGTGCCAGCAGCAAGACACAGGGGGCAACCACCTACGAGCAGTACTTC; CDR3 protein: CASSKTQGATTYEQYF; V gene: TRBV7-9; D gene: TRBD1; J gene: TRBJ2-7; clone size: -
CDR3 DNA: TGTGCCAGCAGCCCCACCGGGACTAACTACAATGAGCAGTTCTTC; CDR3 protein: CASSPTGTNYNEQFF; V gene: TRBV5-4; D gene: TRBD2; J gene: TRBJ2-1; clone size: -
CDR3 DNA: TGTGCCAGCAGTGTTTATGGACAGGGGGTATCTGGGGCCAACGTCCTGACTTTC; CDR3 protein: CASSVYGQGVSGANVLTF; V gene: TRBV25-1; D gene: TRBD1; J gene: TRBJ2-6; clone size: -
CDR3 DNA: TGTGCCTGGAGTACAGGGGGCGGCTATGGCTACACCTTC; CDR3 protein: CAWSTGGGYGYTF; V gene: TRBV30; D gene: TRBD1; J gene: TRBJ1-2; clone size: -
CDR3 DNA: TGTGCCTGGAAGGGACAGCCTCAAGAGACCCAGTACTTC; CDR3 protein: CAWKGQPQETQYF; V gene: TRBV30; D gene: TRBD1; J gene: TRBJ2-5; clone size: -
CDR3 DNA: TGTGCCAGCAGTTTAAGAGGGTTTGGAGAGCAGTTCTTC; CDR3 protein: CASSLRGFGEQFF; V gene: TRBV27; D gene: -; J gene: TRBJ2-1; clone size: -
CDR3 DNA: TGTGCCAGCAGTCTTGCTTGGGGGCAGTTTGGCTACACCTTC; CDR3 protein: CASSLAWGQFGYTF; V gene: TRBV27; D gene: -; J gene: TRBJ1-2; clone size: -
CDR3 DNA: TGCGCCAGCAGCCCGGGACAGGCCTCCTACGAGCAGTACTTC; CDR3 protein: CASSPGQASYEQYF; V gene: TRBV4-1; D gene: TRBD1; J gene: TRBJ2-7; clone size: -
CDR3 DNA: TGTGCCAGCAGGGGGGGGCGCGCCTATAATTCACCCCTCCACTTT; CDR3 protein: CASRGGRAYNSPLHF; V gene: TRBV6-5; D gene: -; J gene: TRBJ1-6; clone size: -
CDR3 DNA: TGTGCCAGCAGGTTGATCAGAGGTCTAAGCGGCTACACCTTC; CDR3 protein: CASRLIRGLSGYTF; V gene: TRBV7-8; D gene: -; J gene: TRBJ1-2; clone size: -
CDR3 DNA: TGCGCCAGCAGCCAAGAATTAGCGAGGCGTGAAAAACTGTTTTTT; CDR3 protein: CASSQELARREKLFF; V gene: TRBV4-3; D gene: -; J gene: TRBJ1-4; clone size: -
CDR3 DNA: TGTGCCAGCAGTCCTCTGGGCGGGGTCACCTACAATGAGCAGTTCTTC; CDR3 protein: CASSPLGGVTYNEQFF; V gene: TRBV7-9; D gene: -; J gene: TRBJ2-1; clone size: -
CDR3 DNA: TGTGCCAGCAGCCCTCCTAGCACAGATACGCAGTATTTT; CDR3 protein: CASSPPSTDTQYF; V gene: TRBV11-3; D gene: -; J gene: TRBJ2-3; clone size: -
CDR3 DNA: TGTGCCAGCAGCCCCCGGGGGAACACTGAAGCTTTCTTT; CDR3 protein: CASSPRGNTEAFF; V gene: TRBV7-2; D gene: -; J gene: TRBJ1-1; clone size: -
CDR3 DNA: TGTGCCAGCAGCTCCAGTCCGGGACAGGGCAATTCACCCCTCCACTTT; CDR3 protein: CASSSSPGQGNSPLHF; V gene: TRBV7-9; D gene: TRBD1; J gene: TRBJ1-6; clone size: -
CDR3 DNA: TGTGCCAGTACCCCTTGGACAGGGGGAATAAATGAGCAGTTCTTC; CDR3 protein: CASTPWTGGINEQFF; V gene: TRBV6-4; D gene: TRBD1; J gene: TRBJ2-1; clone size: -
CDR3 DNA: TGTGCCAGCAGCTTCGGACAGGGTATATACGAGCAGTACTTC; CDR3 protein: CASSFGQGIYEQYF; V gene: TRBV7-2; D gene: TRBD1; J gene: TRBJ2-7; clone size: once
CDR3 DNA: TGTGCCAGCAGCCCGGGACAGGGGGCCCACTATGGCTACACCTTC; CDR3 protein: CASSPGQGAHYGYTF; V gene: TRBV5-4; D gene: TRBD1; J gene: TRBJ1-2; clone size: few
CDR3 DNA: TGTGCCAGCAGCGGACAGGGGCTAAACTATGGCTACACCTTC; CDR3 protein: CASSGQGLNYGYTF; V gene: TRBV6-5; D gene: TRBD1; J gene: TRBJ1-2; clone size: once
CDR3 DNA: TGTGCCAGTAGTACTTCTAGCAATCAGCCCCAGCATTTT; CDR3 protein: CASSTSSNQPQHF; V gene: TRBV19; D gene: -; J gene: TRBJ1-5; clone size: -
CDR3 DNA: TGCGCCAGCAGCTTGGGTGGACAGATTAACATGAACACTGAAGCTTTCTTT; CDR3 protein: CASSLGGQINMNTEAFF; V gene: TRBV5-1; D gene: -; J gene: TRBJ1-1; clone size: -
CDR3 DNA: TGTGCCAGCTCCCCCTCGGGCACTGAAGCTTTCTTT; CDR3 protein: CASSPSGTEAFF; V gene: TRBV18; D gene: -; J gene: TRBJ1-1; clone size: -
CDR3 DNA: TGCGCCAGCAGCTTAAGCGGGGCCTACGAGCAGTACTTC; CDR3 protein: CASSLSGAYEQYF; V gene: TRBV5-1; D gene: TRBD2; J gene: TRBJ2-7; clone size: -